The clone carrying this T cell receptor beta chain was detected only once. The entry originates in a study of STAT5B mutations in CD4+ large granular lymphocyte leukemia. TCRdb's table, derived via immunoSEQ multiplex PCR, lists solely in-frame clones and lacks some. The table has around 29,000 clones, more than 65% seen once. This CDR3 contains 15 residues. Germline CDR1 is KGHSH and CDR2 is LQKENI. V shed 3 bases and J 4 bases; nucleotides not matched to a gene: 2. The sequenced sample consisted of CD4+ T cells from blood buffy coats. The chain is built from TRBV18 and TRBJ2-2; 10 bases agree with TRBD1. The TCR comes from a human donor in good health. The CDR3 DNA sequence: TGTGCCAGCTCACCCGGGACAGGGGCCACCGGGGAGCTGTTTTTT. Amino acids: CASSPGTGATGELFF.